These 18 T cell receptor beta chains were all obtained from the same sample, sequenced in a study of cytomegalovirus exposure and HLA in healthy donors. PCR amplification relied on 60 Vbeta primers (plus 13 Jbeta primers). Method: immunoSEQ multiplex PCR; TCRdb's copy keeps in-frame clones and lacks some. The table records under 90,000 clones, roughly 74% of them present only once. The sequenced sample was PBMCs. These receptors were collected from a middle-aged man in good health and CMV-seronegative.

The chain employs TRBV28 and TRBJ2-7; D gene unclear. The CDR3 has 11 residues. Per germline, CDR1 MDHEN and CDR2 SYDVKM. Trimming pared 4 bases from V and 3 bases from J, leaving 4 bases between. Here the CDR3 reads CASSYSYEQYF. The CDR3 nucleotides read TGTGCCAGCAGTTACAGCTACGAGCAGTACTTC.

This clone appeared a single time. This chain uses TRBV6-6 with TRBJ1-5, with D maybe TRBD1 (6 bases). The CDR3 consists of 13 residues. Germline V gives CDR1 MNHNY, CDR2 SVGAGI (reference sequence). V lost 4 bases, J lost 7 bases, and 11 bases lay in between. CDR3 in DNA: TGTGCCAGCAGTTCGACAGGAGTCCAGCCCCAGCATTTT. Protein: CASSSTGVQPQHF.

This rearrangement joins TRBV4-1 to TRBJ1-6; no firm D call. V lost 9 bases and J 5 bases, leaving 17 bases between the germline ends. Germline-derived CDR1 and CDR2 are MGHRA and YSYEKL. The CDR3 is 15 residues long. CDR3: CASSGWALNNSPLHF. The DNA for the CDR3 is TGCGCCAGTAGTGGATGGGCCCTCAATAATTCACCCCTCCACTTT.

Worth noting for this clone: Sequence at one end of the junction differs from germline and may be a read error. The J gene is TRBJ2-5, the V gene TRBV7-7; a weak D match, TRBD1 (6 bases). Germline CDR1 reads SSHAT; CDR2 reads FNYEAQ (reference sequence). CDR3 length: 15 residues. As DNA, the CDR3 is TGTGCTAGCAGCTCCTCCGGGACACACCAAGAGACCCAGTACTTC. Translating gives CASSSSGTHQETQYF.

This clone is medium-sized by share. The rearrangement joins TRBV27 to TRBJ2-1; the D gene is possibly TRBD2 (6 bases). Trimming left V 8 bases short and J 3 bases short, with 8 bases between. Looked up from germline, CDR1 is MNHEY and CDR2 is SMNVEV (reference sequence). This CDR3 region has 12 residues. CDR3 region: CASVGGYNEQFF. CDR3 DNA: TGTGCCAGCGTGGGGGGCTACAATGAGCAGTTCTTC.

V is TRBV5-1 and J is TRBJ2-2, with D possibly being TRBD2 (7 bases). The germline CDR1 and CDR2 sequences are SGHRS and YFSETQ. The CDR3 runs to 17 residues. V lost 0 bases to trimming and J lost 4 bases, with 16 bases between them. The CDR3 protein is CASSLAFGGLGTGELFF. DNA of the CDR3: TGCGCCAGCAGCTTGGCCTTCGGGGGGCTTGGCACCGGGGAGCTGTTTTTT.

Regarding this clone: Distinct nucleotide sequences in the sample also encode this CDR3. This chain links TRBV2 with TRBJ1-4, with a tentative D call TRBD1 (5 bases). The CDR3 is 14 amino acids. Trimming took 7 bases from V and 5 from J, leaving 14 bases between them. Per germline, CDR1 SNHLY and CDR2 FYNNEI. The CDR3 spells CASNWGAWNEKLFF. The CDR3 region has the DNA TGTGCCAGCAACTGGGGCGCATGGAATGAAAAACTGTTTTTT.

This CDR3 is CASSQDSGLSSYEQYF. CDR3 nucleotides: TGTGCCAGCAGCCAAGACAGCGGTCTAAGCTCCTACGAGCAGTACTTC. The J gene is TRBJ2-5, the V gene TRBV14; D is possibly TRBD2 (5 bases). The DNA end is a closer match to TRBJ2-7, so the J assignment may be wrong. The CDR3 contains 16 residues. Germline CDR1 SGHDN, CDR2 FVKESK.

The chain's CDR3 is CATSREQGAQETQYF. Written as DNA, the CDR3 is TGTGCCACCAGCAGAGAACAGGGGGCCCAAGAGACCCAGTACTTC. V gene TRBV15 combines with J gene TRBJ2-5; 9 positions agree with TRBD1. V shed 0 bases, J shed 1 base, and the junction held 0 bases outside the gene matches. The CDR3 is 15 amino acids. Per the germline V gene, CDR1 is LNHNV and CDR2 is YYDKDF (reference sequence).

V usage is TRBV11-2 and J usage is TRBJ2-3, with 11 bases fitting TRBD2. V trimming: 1 base; J trimming: 1 base; junction bases outside the gene matches: 10. Germline-derived CDR1 and CDR2 are SGHAT and FQNNGV. The CDR3 is 19 amino acids. In DNA form, the CDR3 reads TGTGCCAGCAGCTTAGGTCTAACTAGCGGGGGTGTAGGCACAGATACGCAGTATTTT. Translated, it gives CASSLGLTSGGVGTDTQYF.

This chain connects TRBV28 to TRBJ2-7, with 10 bases matching TRBD2. The germline V gene has CDR1 MDHEN and CDR2 SYDVKM. The CDR3 length is 15 residues. V lost 6 bases, J lost 1 base, and 6 bases stayed unmatched. The CDR3: CASRDSGGSSYEQYF. For the CDR3, the DNA is TGTGCCAGCAGAGATAGCGGGGGGAGTTCCTACGAGCAGTACTTC.

This clone came up a few times. The rearrangement uses TRBV5-1 and TRBJ1-2; tentatively, D is TRBD1 (5 bases). Trimming cost V 0 bases and J 5 bases, with 11 bases left between them. The CDR3 is made up of 14 amino acids. Germline V gene sequence: CDR1 SGHRS, CDR2 YFSETQ. CDR3: CASSLALGDYGYTF. DNA for the CDR3: TGCGCCAGCAGCTTGGCCTTAGGGGATTATGGCTACACCTTC.

This clone was observed once. This rearrangement joins TRBV5-1 to TRBJ2-3, with 8 bases aligning to TRBD2. After removal of 3 bases from V and 0 bases from J, the junction contained 3 bases not matched to a gene. Germline V CDR1 and CDR2: SGHRS, YFSETQ. CDR3 length: 15 residues. The CDR3 DNA follows: TGCGCCAGCAGCTATAGCGGGGCTAGCACAGATACGCAGTATTTT. It is translated as CASSYSGASTDTQYF.

A note on this clone: One end of the junction is discordant with germline, which a read error may explain. The chain has TRBV5-1 and TRBJ2-2, with 9 bases that match TRBD1. The CDR3 has 17 amino acids. The germline CDR1 and CDR2 sequences are SGHRS and YFSETQ. This chain's CDR3 is CASSSLTGQGTSGKLFF. DNA of the CDR3: TGCGCCAGCAGCTCACTGACGGGACAGGGAACGAGCGGGAAGCTGTTTTTT.

V and J are TRBV29-1 and TRBJ1-2; no clear D gene. CDR3 length equals 14 residues. Trimming shortened V by 0 bases and J by 5 bases, and 13 bases separated the two germline ends. Per the germline V gene, CDR1 is SQVTM and CDR2 is ANQGSEA. The CDR3 loop is CSVEESFEPYGYTF. The CDR3 DNA sequence: TGCAGCGTTGAAGAATCCTTCGAGCCTTATGGCTACACCTTC.

V gene TRBV4-2 combines with J gene TRBJ1-2; TRBD1 matches 8 bases. Germline CDR1 LGHNA, CDR2 YNFKEQ. The junction had 14 bases not matched to a gene; V was cut back by 1 base and J by 7 bases. The CDR3 runs to 17 residues. CDR3 coding DNA: TGTGCCAGCAGCCAAGTTACTTCAGGGGGCGAAGGGGGTGGCTACACCTTC. It encodes CASSQVTSGGEGGGYTF.

This clone has only one observation. V and J are TRBV28 and TRBJ2-7; no definite D call. Trimming took off 5 bases at V and 2 bases at J, with 10 bases between the two ends. This CDR3 is 13 amino acids long. CDR1 is MDHEN and CDR2 is SYDVKM in the germline V gene. The CDR3 reads CASSPHDTYEQYF. The CDR3 region has the DNA TGTGCCAGCAGTCCTCACGACACCTACGAGCAGTACTTC.

This clone has a handful of counts. This chain joins TRBV12-5 and TRBJ2-5; TRBD1 aligns across 7 bases. This CDR3 comprises 16 residues. V trimming: 1 base; J trimming: 4 bases; junction bases outside the gene matches: 9. Germline-derived CDR1 and CDR2 are LGHNT and FRNRAP. Here the CDR3 reads CASGLGRRTGGETQYF. The CDR3 bases are TGTGCTAGTGGTTTGGGCCGTAGGACAGGAGGAGAGACCCAGTACTTC.